Presented here are 6 T cell receptor beta chains from one specimen sequenced in a study of T cells in Graves' hyperthyroidism and ophthalmopathy. There were TCR beta CDR3 regions amplified from RNA transcripts. An initial round of RT-PCR targeting the TCR CDR3 relied on the HTBI primer set. One entry per CDR3 protein, called by TCRdb with MiXCR from the multiplex PCR reads. This repertoire shows about 290,000 distinct CDR3 sequences, about 14% found once; its top ten account for 7.8%. The sequenced sample consisted of blood. These receptors were collected from a woman aged 25 to 39 with Graves' hyperthyroidism that later progressed to Graves' ophthalmopathy.

The rearrangement uses TRBV4-3 and TRBJ1-5; weak D call: TRBD1 (5 bases). Trimming stripped 0 bases from V and 7 bases from J, with 13 bases between. This CDR3 contains 15 residues. The germline V gene has CDR1 LGHNA and CDR2 YSLEER. The CDR3 sequence: CASSQEIQVEQPQHF. The CDR3 DNA reads as TGCGCCAGCAGCCAAGAAATACAGGTCGAGCAGCCCCAGCATTTT.

The rearrangement uses TRBV6-1 and TRBJ2-1, with TRBD2 identical over 14 bases. Germline V gives CDR1 MNHNS, CDR2 SASEGT. This CDR3 has 17 residues. The V segment lost 7 bases and the J segment 6 bases; nucleotides outside the gene matches: 11. The CDR3: CASTERGGLAGANEQFF. In DNA form, the CDR3 reads TGTGCCAGCACCGAAAGGGGGGGACTAGCGGGAGCCAATGAGCAGTTCTTC.

The sample holds many counts of this clonotype. The chain links TRBV18 to TRBJ2-7; 9 nucleotides match TRBD1. Per germline, CDR1 KGHSH and CDR2 LQKENI. CDR3 length equals 14 residues. V trimming: 3 bases; J trimming: 7 bases; junction bases outside the gene matches: 7. The CDR3 DNA reads as TGTGCCAGCTCACCTGGGACAGGGATCAGGGAGCAGTACTTC. It is translated as CASSPGTGIREQYF.

This clonotype showed up many times. The chain is built from TRBV4-2 and TRBJ2-5, with unresolved D. Per germline, CDR1 LGHNA and CDR2 YNFKEQ. Trimming removed 1 base from V and 4 bases from J, with 13 bases in between. There are 15 residues in the CDR3. The CDR3 is CASSQVGKNGETQYF. The CDR3 region has the DNA TGTGCCAGCAGCCAAGTTGGAAAAAACGGAGAGACCCAGTACTTC.

This clonotype was detected ten times or more. This chain links TRBV28 with TRBJ2-7, with 7 bases lining up with TRBD2. Germline V gene lookup returns CDR1 MDHEN and CDR2 SYDVKM. CDR3 size: 17 residues. V was clipped by 2 bases and J by 1 base; unmatched bases: 11. CDR3 DNA: TGTGCCAGCAGTTTAGGGGGTAGCGGGCTTGTATCCTACGAGCAGTACTTC. It yields the protein CASSLGGSGLVSYEQYF.

This clonotype was observed at least ten times. The chain couples TRBV7-2 to TRBJ2-1; D may match TRBD1 or TRBD2 (6 bases each). The CDR3 totals 17 residues. In germline, CDR1 is SGHTA, CDR2 FQGNSA. V was pared by 3 bases and J by 4 bases, with 19 bases between. As DNA, the CDR3 is TGTGCCAGCAGCTTGCAAACAACGCCGGGGGCGTACAATGAGCAGTTCTTC. Its translation: CASSLQTTPGAYNEQFF.